This T cell receptor beta chain was observed in a study of CD8+CD57+ T cells in acquired aplastic anemia. Across the study: Average DNA yield from sorted CD4+ and CD8+ cells was approximately 3 ug. Overall study findings and caveats: The same twenty-nine CD8+ CDR3 sequences occurred in patients and in controls. Any difference that existed in CD8+ Simpson's diversity between patients and controls was not significant.

CDR3 length: 14 residues. Germline V CDR1 and CDR2: SNHLY, FYNNEI. Unmatched junction bases numbered 9, after V lost 6 bases and J lost 10 bases. Genomic DNA was employed as the template in profiling TCR beta VDJ and CDR3. A single record per CDR3 protein comes from TCRdb applying MiXCR to the reads. The table records about 190,000 distinct CDR3 sequences, roughly half of them present only once. Those patients picked for sequencing had displayed CD8+CD57+ cell expansion on flow cytometry. Blood came from patients not yet given any therapy. This clonotype has a handful of counts. Its antigen is not identified.

This sequence joins TRBV2 and TRBJ1-6; 7 bases fit TRBD1. Material: sorted CD4+, CD8+, or CD8+CD57+ T cells (not recorded which) from PBMCs. This TCR was recovered from a human donor with aplastic anemia. CDR3 nucleotide sequence: TGTGCCAGCAGAGAACACAGGGGTACCTCACCCCTCCACTTT. Its translation is CASREHRGTSPLHF.